This entry describes one T cell receptor beta chain. This clonotype was counted at least ten times. The antigen it recognizes is unknown. No per-base quality is available; no much larger clone lies one base away. This sample is drawn from a study of T cells in Graves' hyperthyroidism and ophthalmopathy (dated by TCRdb to the late 2010s). Regarding the complete study: Peripheral blood was sampled at the time of initial diagnosis, prior to any treatment. The 75 to 100 discovery patients were randomly divided into training and test sets at a 7:3 ratio. An independent validation cohort of around 19 hyperthyroidism patients and more than 15 patients who later progressed to ophthalmopathy tested prospective prediction of ophthalmopathy. After blood sampling, hyperthyroidism patients were treated with methimazole at a starting dose of 30 mg daily, and ophthalmopathy patients were treated with high-dose intravenous methylprednisolone. Thyroid tissue and blood T-cell repertoires from over 5 Graves' hyperthyroidism patients were also compared in the study. The paper reports TCR Vbeta CDR3 sequencing of 135 peripheral blood samples: 40 or so ophthalmopathy, 75 to 80 hyperthyroidism and around 17 progressor patients. TCR V-J signatures able to tell the groups apart were searched for in a discovery cohort of 95 to 100 patients, of whom about 40 had Graves' ophthalmopathy and about 55 had stable Graves' hyperthyroidism. General conclusions and limits of the study: In validation, the model predicted progression to ophthalmopathy a median of about 6.5 months before onset, with about 71% sensitivity and roughly 77% specificity. Sample size was not statistically predetermined, and blinding of investigators to group allocation was not performed. Most expanded thyroid clonotypes (frequency above 0.001) were also detected in blood, suggesting blood repertoires may reflect thyroid immune responses. Ophthalmopathy was separated from stable hyperthyroidism by a 13 V-J signature model, with 85% to 90% sensitivity and approximately 84% specificity obtained in cross-validation and 80%/75% obtained in testing.

CDR1 GTSNPN and CDR2 SVGIG are derived from the germline V gene (reference sequence). The CDR3 covers 11 residues, taking in both the cysteine and the phenylalanine. Just CDR3 DNA is preserved here, 33 bases in frame from base 1. V was cut back by 6 bases and J by 7 bases, leaving a gap of 12 bases between them. Hyperthyroidism patients were newly diagnosed, with disease duration under 2 months, and aged 18 to 65 years. Patients with uncontrolled infections, other autoimmune diseases, pregnancy or lactation were excluded. Diagnoses were established on the basis of clinical symptoms, serum thyroxine and TRAb, thyroid ultrasound, and orbital computed tomography. Blood from progressor patients was collected at the time of first diagnosis with hyperthyroidism, before any ophthalmopathy symptoms had appeared. Ficoll-Paque density gradient centrifugation was used to isolate PBMCs from under 11 ml of fresh peripheral blood. Progressor patients were initially diagnosed with Graves' hyperthyroidism and developed ophthalmopathy during follow-up. Total RNA was extracted using Trizol reagent, and RNA quality was assessed on an Agilent 2100 Bioanalyzer.

TCR beta CDR3 regions were amplified from RNA transcripts. The TCR CDR3 was subjected to a first round of RT-PCR using the HTBI primer set and the Qiagen OneStep RT-PCR kit. The libraries were constructed in a second round of multiplex PCR and then size-selected and purified. The libraries were sequenced on an Illumina HiSeq2000 using paired-end 100 bp reads. The source study handled its data this way. SOAPnuke was used to process the raw data, with reads discarded if the reads contained adapters or uncalled bases, had a mean Phred below 15, or lacked an exact constant-primer or identifier match. High-quality paired reads were merged with COPE v1.2.5, and unique nucleotide sequences were defined as clonotypes. Clonotypes were aligned to IMGT TRBV, TRBD and TRBJ reference segments using MiTCR v1.1. Analysis was restricted to V-J combinations with a frequency above 0.0001, which covered roughly 99% of repertoires. The TCS score was defined as the ratio of F50 (clonal expansion) to E x V (chaos), calculated using BLOSUM62-based TCRdist between CDR3 peptides within each V-J. Welch's t-statistics and random forest reduced roughly 540 V-J features to 10 to 15, which were used in a naive Bayes classifier (R e1071). TCRdb trimmed public reads at Q25 via fastp, called clones via MiXCR and kept in-frame beta chains. Each entry is one CDR3 protein sequence, shown with its most common DNA and genes. For this entry, the V and J calls and clone size follow TCRdb and not the study's own pipeline. Within this sample are roughly 360,000 distinct CDR3 sequences, with 13% of them counted one time only. The ten largest clones add up to 20% to 25% of the sample.

Material: blood. The receptor chain draws on TRBV30 and TRBJ2-5, with the identity of the D gene unclear. The sequence was collected from a man in his thirties or forties with Graves' hyperthyroidism that later progressed to Graves' ophthalmopathy. CDR3 sequence: CACWADGTQYF. At the DNA level, the sequence is TGTGCCTGCTGGGCTGATGGGACCCAGTACTTC.